These 27 T cell receptor beta chains came from one sample sequenced in a study of blood T cell repertoires in COVID-19. Some clones are missing from TCRdb's copy, which holds only in-frame ones; the method was immunoSEQ multiplex PCR. The data show 150,000 to 200,000 clones, around 82% seen once. The sample taken for sequencing was peripheral blood. These receptors originate from a woman aged 35 to 49 with COVID-19, enrolled during active disease.

This chain links TRBV19 with TRBJ2-3; TRBD2 matches 11 bases. There are 16 residues in the CDR3. V was clipped by 2 bases and J by 6 bases; unmatched bases: 7. Germline V gene sequence: CDR1 LNHDA, CDR2 SQIVND (reference sequence). CDR3 in DNA: TGTGCCAGTAGTATAAGGGCTAGCGGGGGGTACGATACGCAGTATTTT. This encodes CASSIRASGGYDTQYF.

The J gene is TRBJ1-2, the V gene TRBV2, with D tentatively TRBD1 (5 bases). The CDR3 is made up of 13 amino acids. Germline CDR1 SNHLY, CDR2 FYNNEI. V lost 6 bases, J lost 9 bases, and 17 bases lay in between. As DNA, the CDR3 is TGTGCCAGCAGGGCAGCGGGCGGGGGTAGCTACACCTTC. Its translation: CASRAAGGGSYTF.

By share of the sample, this clone is medium-sized (0.01 to 0.1%). The V call is TRBV30, the J call TRBJ2-7; the D gene is possibly TRBD2 (6 bases). Trimming removed 2 bases from V and 7 bases from J, with 15 bases in between. CDR1 and CDR2 (germline): GTSNPN, SVGIG (reference sequence). The CDR3 is 13 amino acids. The CDR3 DNA sequence: TGTGCCTGGAGTATTGGGGAGGTGGGTGAGCAGTACTTC. This gives the protein CAWSIGEVGEQYF.

This clone was seen just once. The chain uses TRBV13 and TRBJ1-1, with D unresolved. Trimming removed 6 bases at V and 1 base at J, with 6 bases between. Germline assignment: CDR1 PRHDT and CDR2 FYEKMQ (reference sequence). This CDR3 is 12 amino acids long. The CDR3 coding sequence is TGTGCCAGCAGGGCAGGGAACACTGAAGCTTTCTTT. Its translation is CASRAGNTEAFF.

The CDR3 is CASLPGLHSGANVLTF. The CDR3 DNA is TGTGCCAGCCTACCGGGACTGCACTCTGGGGCCAACGTCCTGACTTTC. The chain combines TRBV28 with TRBJ2-6; D possibly corresponds to TRBD2 (6 bases). The CDR3 has 16 residues. The germline V and J ends were trimmed by 8 bases and 0 bases, with 14 bases remaining between them. Germline V gene data show CDR1 as MDHEN and CDR2 as SYDVKM.

The genes are TRBV28 and TRBJ1-2, with TRBD1 matching 8 bases. CDR1 is MDHEN, CDR2 SYDVKM, per germline. V shed 5 bases, J shed 4 bases, and the junction held 9 bases outside the gene matches. The CDR3 covers 15 residues. CDR3 bases: TGTGCCAGCAGTCTGTTTGGACAGGGCCTCTATGGCTACACCTTC. It is translated as CASSLFGQGLYGYTF.

V and J are TRBV27 and TRBJ2-7; 8 nucleotides line up with TRBD1. V lost 4 bases, J lost 0 bases, and 11 bases stayed unmatched. CDR3 length: 17 residues. Germline V gene data show CDR1 as MNHEY and CDR2 as SMNVEV (reference sequence). CDR3 residues: CASSSIRRDRPSYEQYF. The CDR3 nucleotides read TGTGCCAGCAGTTCGATCCGCCGGGACAGGCCCTCCTACGAGCAGTACTTC.

The chain combines TRBV6-6 with TRBJ1-5, with D unclear. The V end was cut by 7 bases, the J end by 4 bases, with 8 bases between. The germline V gene has CDR1 MNHNY and CDR2 SVGAGI (reference sequence). CDR3 size: 12 residues. The CDR3 region is CASTEGNQPQHF. For the CDR3, the DNA is TGTGCCAGCACGGAGGGAAATCAGCCCCAGCATTTT.

This sequence joins TRBV7-3 and TRBJ1-5, with TRBD1 as a possible D gene (5 bases). The CDR3 totals 16 residues. Germline CDR1 SGHTA, CDR2 FQGTGA. The V and J ends lost 4 bases and 1 base respectively, with 14 bases between them. In DNA form, the CDR3 reads TGTGCCAGCAGCTATAATCAGGGTAAGAGCAATCAGCCCCAGCATTTT. The encoded protein is CASSYNQGKSNQPQHF.

This clone was observed a handful of times. The V and J genes are TRBV6-5 and TRBJ1-2; D is undetermined. CDR1 is MNHEY, CDR2 SVGAGI, per germline. The CDR3 is 13 amino acids. V was trimmed by 8 bases and J by 2 bases, leaving 12 bases between them. The CDR3 nucleotides are TGTGCCAGCTACCCCGCGGGGAACTATGGCTACACCTTC. Translation: CASYPAGNYGYTF.

In nucleotides, the CDR3 is TGTGCCAGTAGTATGTTGGGAGCTCAGGAGCAGTACTTC. This translates into CASSMLGAQEQYF. V usage is TRBV19 and J usage is TRBJ2-7, with D perhaps TRBD2 (5 bases). The germline V gene has CDR1 LNHDA and CDR2 SQIVND (reference sequence). This CDR3 contains 13 residues. Trimming stripped 3 bases from V and 7 bases from J, with 13 bases between.

The chain is built from TRBV24-1 and TRBJ2-1, with TRBD2 matching over 11 bases. Germline V CDR1 and CDR2: KGHDR, SFDVKD. The CDR3 has 18 residues. V lost 3 bases to trimming and J lost 7 bases; unmatched junction nucleotides: 13. CDR3: CATSDPSLAGVPRNEQFF. The CDR3 region has the DNA TGTGCCACCAGTGATCCCTCACTAGCGGGAGTACCTCGGAATGAGCAGTTCTTC.

This clone was detected many times. V and J are TRBV27 and TRBJ2-7; unclear D gene. CDR1 and CDR2 from the germline V gene are MNHEY and SMNVEV (reference sequence). This CDR3 is 14 amino acids long. The V end lost 5 bases, the J end lost 2 bases, and 13 bases lay between the germline ends. CDR3 protein: CASSPHNKAYEQYF. CDR3 sequence (DNA): TGTGCCAGCAGTCCCCACAACAAAGCCTACGAGCAGTACTTC.

This chain uses TRBV5-6 with TRBJ1-2, with TRBD1 matching over 7 bases. Germline CDR1 is SGHDT and CDR2 is YYEEEE. The CDR3 extends over 12 amino acids. Unmatched junction bases numbered 5, after V lost 7 bases and J lost 5 bases. The DNA of the CDR3 is TGTGCCAGCGCCGACAGGGTTTATGGCTACACCTTC. As protein: CASADRVYGYTF.

The V gene is TRBV28, the J gene TRBJ2-5; 13 bases align to TRBD2. The V gene end was trimmed by 5 bases and the J gene end by 7 bases; junction bases not matched to a gene: 4. The CDR3 extends over 14 amino acids. Germline V lookup: CDR1 MDHEN, CDR2 SYDVKM. CDR3 loop: CASSPGLAGATQYF. CDR3 in DNA: TGTGCCAGCAGTCCAGGACTAGCGGGAGCGACCCAGTACTTC.

This clone was seen once. The same CDR3 is also encoded by other DNA sequences in this sample. The chain combines TRBV20-1 with TRBJ1-1, with D uncertain. Germline V gene data show CDR1 as DFQATT and CDR2 as SNEGSKA (reference sequence). V lost 6 bases and J lost 0, with 5 bases in between. CDR3 length: 11 amino acids. DNA for the CDR3: TGCAGTGCCCGTTTGAACACTGAAGCTTTCTTT. Translated: CSARLNTEAFF.

The rearrangement joins TRBV19 to TRBJ2-1, with 13 bases fitting TRBD2. The CDR3 is made up of 15 amino acids. The germline CDR1 and CDR2 sequences are LNHDA and SQIVND (reference sequence). V gave up 6 bases and J gave up 5 bases; unmatched junction bases: 4. The CDR3 region has the DNA TGTGCCAGTAGGGTACTAGCGGGAGGGGACAATGAGCAGTTCTTC. Its translation: CASRVLAGGDNEQFF.

This chain joins TRBV27 and TRBJ2-7, with 8 bases that match TRBD2. Trimming cost V 2 bases and J 5 bases; bases outside gene matches: 5. Germline V gives CDR1 MNHEY, CDR2 SMNVEV (reference sequence). The CDR3 contains 14 residues. CDR3 DNA sequence: TGTGCCAGCAGTTTAACGGGGGGGCCGGACGAGCAGTACGTC. Its protein product is CASSLTGGPDEQYV.

The V and J genes are TRBV27 and TRBJ1-6; no firm D call. Trimming cost V 3 bases and J 1 base, with 13 bases left between them. There are 17 residues in the CDR3. CDR1 is MNHEY and CDR2 is SMNVEV in the germline V gene (reference sequence). The chain's CDR3 is CASSFVQEVSYNSPLHF. For the CDR3, the DNA is TGTGCCAGCAGTTTCGTTCAGGAGGTATCCTATAATTCACCCCTCCACTTT.

This clone turned up a few times. The chain has TRBV11-3 and TRBJ1-5; D ambiguous. CDR3 size: 14 residues. Trimming pared 4 bases from V and 1 base from J, leaving 8 bases between. The germline gives CDR1 SGHNT, CDR2 YENEEA. Written as DNA, the CDR3 is TGTGCCAGCAGCTCAAGTAGCAGCAATCAGCCCCAGCATTTT. It yields the protein CASSSSSSNQPQHF.

This chain's CDR3 is CASSLSGQGYSPLHF. CDR3 DNA: TGTGCCAGCAGCTTGTCGGGACAGGGGTATTCACCCCTCCACTTT. The chain carries TRBV5-6 and TRBJ1-6, with TRBD1 identical over 10 bases. CDR1 is SGHDT, CDR2 YYEEEE, per germline. V dropped 1 base and J dropped 8; count of bases not matched to a gene: 3. The CDR3 is 15 amino acids.

V gene TRBV4-1 combines with J gene TRBJ2-1; the D gene is possibly TRBD1 (6 bases). The CDR3 runs 16 residues. The V and J ends lost 2 bases and 0 bases respectively, with 11 bases between them. The germline CDR1 and CDR2 sequences are MGHRA and YSYEKL. The CDR3 DNA follows: TGCGCCAGCAGCCAATTTCAGGGGAGCTCCTACAATGAGCAGTTCTTC. It is translated as CASSQFQGSSYNEQFF.

This clone was counted a few times. Relative to the germline gene, one junction end is altered; a read error may explain this. This sequence joins TRBV3-1 (or the pseudogene TRBV3-2) and TRBJ2-3, with 14 nucleotides matching TRBD2. Germline lookup yields CDR1 LGHDT and CDR2 YNNKEL (reference sequence). This CDR3 contains 13 residues. The CDR3 bases are TGTGCCAGCAGCCAGGGTGGGACTAGCGGGAGACATTTT. Protein product: CASSQGGTSGRHF.

The chain uses TRBV5-4 and TRBJ2-7; D perhaps matches TRBD2 (5 bases). Trimming stripped 5 bases from V and 6 bases from J, with 21 bases between. The germline CDR1 and CDR2 sequences are SGHNT and YYREEE (reference sequence). The CDR3 totals 15 residues. Here the CDR3 reads CASSYLGPGVLEQYF. The CDR3 DNA reads as TGTGCCAGCAGTTACCTGGGCCCCGGGGTCCTCGAGCAGTACTTC.

The CDR3 DNA is TGTGCCAGCAGCTTAGCCTGGACAGGGGATTCTAAGCAGTACGTC. Its translation is CASSLAWTGDSKQYV. The chain combines TRBV7-8 with TRBJ2-7; TRBD1 matches 9 bases. The CDR3 consists of 15 residues. Per the germline V gene, CDR1 is SGHVS and CDR2 is FQNEAQ. V trimming: 0 bases; J trimming: 8 bases; junction bases outside the gene matches: 8.

The V gene is TRBV19, the J gene TRBJ1-5, with 10 bases identical to TRBD1. Germline loops: CDR1 LNHDA, CDR2 SQIVND (reference sequence). The CDR3 runs to 13 residues. The V segment lost 6 bases and the J segment 5 bases; nucleotides outside the gene matches: 1. For the CDR3, the DNA is TGTGCCAGTAGGGGACAGGGGTATCAGCCCCAGCATTTT. It codes for CASRGQGYQPQHF.

This chain joins TRBV5-1 and TRBJ1-1; D remains unclear. Germline V gene lookup returns CDR1 SGHRS and CDR2 YFSETQ. The CDR3 is 14 residues long. Trimming removed 1 base at V and 6 bases at J, with 13 bases between. The CDR3 region is CASSLHASVAEAFF. CDR3 coding DNA: TGCGCCAGCAGCTTGCACGCGAGTGTAGCTGAAGCTTTCTTT.